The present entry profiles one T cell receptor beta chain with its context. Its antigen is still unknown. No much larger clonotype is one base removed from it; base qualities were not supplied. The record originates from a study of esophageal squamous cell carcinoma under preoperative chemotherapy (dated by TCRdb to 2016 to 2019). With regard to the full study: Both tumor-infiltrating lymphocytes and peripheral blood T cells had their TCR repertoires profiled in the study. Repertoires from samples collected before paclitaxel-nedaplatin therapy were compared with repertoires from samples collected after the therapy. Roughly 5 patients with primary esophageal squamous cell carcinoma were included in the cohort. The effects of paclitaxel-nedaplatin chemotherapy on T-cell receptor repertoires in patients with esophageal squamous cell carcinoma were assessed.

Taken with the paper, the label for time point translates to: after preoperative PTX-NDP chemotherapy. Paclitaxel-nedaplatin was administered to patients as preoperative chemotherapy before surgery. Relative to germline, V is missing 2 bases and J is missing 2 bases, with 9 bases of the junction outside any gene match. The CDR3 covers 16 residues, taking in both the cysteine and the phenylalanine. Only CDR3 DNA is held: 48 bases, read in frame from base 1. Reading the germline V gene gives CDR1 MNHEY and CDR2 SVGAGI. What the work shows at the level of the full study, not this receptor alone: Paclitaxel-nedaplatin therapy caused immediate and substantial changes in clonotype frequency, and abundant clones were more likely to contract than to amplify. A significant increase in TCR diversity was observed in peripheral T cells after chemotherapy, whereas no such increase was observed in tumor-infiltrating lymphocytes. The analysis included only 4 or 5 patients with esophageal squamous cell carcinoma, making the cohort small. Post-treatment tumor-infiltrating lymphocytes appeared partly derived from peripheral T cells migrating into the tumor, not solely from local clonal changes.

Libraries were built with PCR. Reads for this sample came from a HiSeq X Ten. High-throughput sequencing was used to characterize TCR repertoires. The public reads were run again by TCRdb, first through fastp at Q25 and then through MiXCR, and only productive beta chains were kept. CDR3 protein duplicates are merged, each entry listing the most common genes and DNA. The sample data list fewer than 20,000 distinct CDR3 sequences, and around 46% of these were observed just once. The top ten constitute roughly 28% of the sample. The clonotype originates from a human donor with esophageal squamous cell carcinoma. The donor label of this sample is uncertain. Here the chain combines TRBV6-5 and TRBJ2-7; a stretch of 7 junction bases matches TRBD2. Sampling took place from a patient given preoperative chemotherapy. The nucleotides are TGTGCCAGCAGTTACGATCCGGGAGGACCAACCTACGAGCAGTACTTC. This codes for CASSYDPGGPTYEQYF.